This T cell receptor beta chain is from a study of blood T cell repertoires in COVID-19. Study at large: Acute and convalescent COVID-19 samples came from the United States, Italy and Spain. PBMCs, B-cell-depleted T cells, or T cells were the source of the cDNA or gDNA that made up the material.

Trimming took 5 bases from V and 0 from J, leaving 11 bases between them. From germline, CDR1 is MGHRA and CDR2 YSYEKL. There are 15 residues in the CDR3. Source study methods: Reference gene primer amplification gave estimated nucleated cell counts. The repertoire was sequenced with immunoSEQ multiplex PCR; TCRdb's copy has only in-frame clones and lacks some. Clone size and V and J calls were adopted from that table, with D and trimming inferred from the DNA. The sample includes some 250,000 clones, about 68% of them seen just once. Sequences were obtained from peripheral blood. This sequence joins TRBV4-1 and TRBJ2-1, with D unclear. The clonotype originates from a woman of 80 years or more with acute or convalescent COVID-19. The CDR3 sequence is CASSATLSSYNEQFF. The CDR3 region has the DNA TGCGCCAGCAGCGCCACTCTTAGCTCCTACAATGAGCAGTTCTTC.